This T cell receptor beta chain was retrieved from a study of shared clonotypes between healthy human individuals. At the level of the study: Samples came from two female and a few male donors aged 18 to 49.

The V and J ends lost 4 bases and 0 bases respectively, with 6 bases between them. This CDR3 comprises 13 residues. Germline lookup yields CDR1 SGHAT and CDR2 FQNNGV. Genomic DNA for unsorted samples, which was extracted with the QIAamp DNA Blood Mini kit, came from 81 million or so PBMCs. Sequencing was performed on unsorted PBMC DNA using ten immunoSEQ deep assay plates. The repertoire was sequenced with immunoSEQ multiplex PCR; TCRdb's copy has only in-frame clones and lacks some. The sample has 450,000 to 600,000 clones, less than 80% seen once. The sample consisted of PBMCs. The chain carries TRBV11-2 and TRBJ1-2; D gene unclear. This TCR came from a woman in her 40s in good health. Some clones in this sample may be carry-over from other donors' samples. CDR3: CASSWETNYGYTF. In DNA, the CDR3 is TGTGCCAGCAGCTGGGAAACTAACTATGGCTACACCTTC.